This entry features one T cell receptor (beta chain) sequence. What it recognizes is unknown. This record comes from a study of cytomegalovirus exposure and HLA in healthy donors. Vbeta (60) and Jbeta (13) primers were used in the PCR. Assay used: immunoSEQ multiplex PCR; TCRdb lists only in-frame clones, some missing. The data contain under 200,000 clones, about four fifths of them singletons. V shed 3 bases and J shed 1 base, with 10 bases lying between them. Germline V gives CDR1 SNHLY, CDR2 FYNNEI. The CDR3 runs 15 residues. General study results and limits: According to an earlier analysis, most TCR beta V segments yielded productive rearrangements about 90% or about 30% of the time. Clonal expansion was found to be greater in HLA-associated TCR beta chains than in equally common others in a later analysis. Highly shared sequence variants in one cluster were likely a sequencing artifact.

The clonotype originates from a woman aged 45-59 years in good health and CMV-seropositive. The chain links TRBV2 to TRBJ1-5; D is uncertain. Sequenced material: PBMCs. The CDR3 loop reads CASSDGRGSNQPQHF. DNA of the CDR3: TGTGCCAGCAGTGATGGGCGAGGGAGCAATCAGCCCCAGCATTTT.